One sample yielded the 9 T cell receptor beta chains listed below, sequenced in a study of immune heterogeneity within non-small cell lung tumors. The authors used about 610 ng of bulk tumor genomic DNA per sample as template. Collection of several biopsies per primary tumor, spaced far apart, took place during surgery. The study enrolled patients with untreated, newly diagnosed non-small cell lung cancer who underwent curative surgery. Multiplex PCR amplified TCR beta CDR3 with 32 V and 13 J primers. One entry per CDR3 protein, called by TCRdb with MiXCR from the multiplex PCR reads. Among fewer than 25,000 distinct CDR3 sequences, 28% were seen once, and the ten largest hold 4.4%. Sequences were obtained from lung tumor tissue. These TCRs come from a man between 40 and 49 years old with non-small cell lung cancer.

The V call is TRBV4-1, the J call TRBJ2-1; TRBD2 agrees at 11 bases. This CDR3 is built from 16 residues. J lost 2 bases, V lost 7 bases, and 7 bases had no gene match. Germline CDR1 MGHRA, CDR2 YSYEKL. CDR3 region: CASTPTSGVTYNEQFF. The CDR3 DNA sequence: TGCGCCAGCACCCCGACTAGCGGGGTTACCTACAATGAGCAGTTCTTC.

The chain couples TRBV30 to TRBJ2-5, with TRBD2 matching 7 bases. Germline loops: CDR1 GTSNPN, CDR2 SVGIG (reference sequence). V was clipped by 0 bases and J by 5 bases; unmatched bases: 3. CDR3 length: 13 residues. The CDR3 reads CAWSVGGLETQYF. The DNA of the CDR3 is TGTGCCTGGAGTGTGGGAGGGTTGGAGACCCAGTACTTC.

The rearrangement joins TRBV6-2 or TRBV6-3 to TRBJ2-5, with 7 bases aligning to TRBD1. CDR1 and CDR2 (germline): MNHEY, SVGEGT. Trimming cost V 5 bases and J 5 bases; bases outside gene matches: 11. CDR3 size: 15 residues. CDR3 loop: CASSTRTGSSETQYF. The CDR3 nucleotides read TGTGCCAGCAGTACCCGGACAGGTTCGTCGGAGACCCAGTACTTC.

A word on this clonotype: A much larger clone differs by one base, so this may be a read error. The J gene is TRBJ2-7, the V gene TRBV28, with D maybe TRBD1 (6 bases). The V gene's germline CDR1 is MDHEN and CDR2 SYDVKM. The CDR3 has 16 residues. DNA of the CDR3: TGTGCCAGCAGTTTCACCCTACAGGGTCTGCTCTACGAGCAGTCCTTC. Translated: CASSFTLQGLLYEQSF. Together with reference TRBV28 and TRBJ2-7, the CDR3 gives the full variable domain: DVKVTQSSRYLVKRTGEKVFLECVQDMDHENMFWYRQDPGLGLRLIYFSYDVKMKEKGDIPEGYSVSREKKERFSLILESASTNQTSMYLCASSFTLQGLLYEQSFGPGTRLTVT.

This clonotype was seen ten or more times. This chain connects TRBV10-2 to TRBJ1-2; D is unresolved. CDR1 WSHSY and CDR2 SAAADI come from the germline V gene. Trimming pared 7 bases from V and 8 bases from J, leaving 20 bases between. The length of the CDR3 is 14 residues. The CDR3, as DNA: TGCGCCAGCAAGGTCTCCGGGGAATATGGCGGCTACACCTTC. It is translated as CASKVSGEYGGYTF.

For this clonotype: Germline is not matched at one junction end, which may reflect a read error. The J gene is TRBJ1-5, the V gene TRBV27, with D possibly matching TRBD1 (6 bases). From germline, CDR1 is MNHEY and CDR2 SMNVEV (reference sequence). There are 19 residues in the CDR3. CDR3 residues: CAISRRAGAHPRSNQPQHF. DNA for the CDR3: TGTGCCATCAGTCGTCGGGCGGGGGCCCACCCCCGAAGCAATCAGCCCCAGCATTTT.

This clonotype was seen more than once but under ten times. This chain joins TRBV4-3 and TRBJ1-4; 9 nucleotides line up with TRBD1. The CDR3 is 16 residues long. The V segment lost 0 bases and the J segment 7 bases; nucleotides outside the gene matches: 6. CDR1 LGHNA and CDR2 YSLEER come from the germline V gene. CDR3 sequence reads: CASSQDNGQGSEKLFF. In DNA, the CDR3 is TGCGCCAGCAGCCAAGATAACGGACAGGGGAGTGAAAAACTGTTTTTT.

The sample holds a few counts of this clonotype. This chain connects TRBV5-8 to TRBJ1-3; D gene unclear. CDR1 and CDR2 from the germline V gene are SGHTS and YDEGEE. V dropped 0 bases and J dropped 0 bases, with 4 bases sitting between them. The CDR3 length is 14 residues. The CDR3 bases are TGTGCCAGCAGCTTGGCGGTCTCTGGAAACACCATATATTTT. Encoded protein: CASSLAVSGNTIYF. Using reference TRBV5-8 and TRBJ1-3 for the parts outside the CDR3, the full variable domain is EAGVTQSPTHLIKTRGQQATLRCSPISGHTSVYWYQQALGLGLQFLLWYDEGEERNRGNFPPRFSGRQFPNYSSELNVNALELEDSALYLCASSLAVSGNTIYFGEGSWLTVV.

This clonotype appeared a few times. This chain links TRBV6-1 with TRBJ2-5; D gene ambiguous. There are 11 residues in the CDR3. The germline V gene encodes CDR1 MNHNS and CDR2 SASEGT. V was cut by 5 bases and J by 4 bases, with 5 bases left in between. The CDR3 sequence is CASSTLETQYF. The CDR3 nucleotides read TGTGCCAGCAGTACCCTAGAGACCCAGTACTTC.